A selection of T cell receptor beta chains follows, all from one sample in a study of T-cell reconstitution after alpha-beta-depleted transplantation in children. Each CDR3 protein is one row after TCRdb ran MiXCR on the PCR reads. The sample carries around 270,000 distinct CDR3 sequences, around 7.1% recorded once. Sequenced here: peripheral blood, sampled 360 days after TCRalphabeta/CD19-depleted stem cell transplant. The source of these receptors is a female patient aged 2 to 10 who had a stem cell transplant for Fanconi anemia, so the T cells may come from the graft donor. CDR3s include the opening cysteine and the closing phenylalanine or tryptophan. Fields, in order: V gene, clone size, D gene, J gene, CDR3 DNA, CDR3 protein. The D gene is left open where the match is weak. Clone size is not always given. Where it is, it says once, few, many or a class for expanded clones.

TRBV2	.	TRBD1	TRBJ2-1	TGTGCCTGCATACCGGGACAGGGTATACGGGAGCAGTTCTTC	CACIPGQGIREQFF
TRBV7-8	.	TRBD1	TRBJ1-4	TGTGCCAGCAGCTCCCCCGGGACAGGGGCTAATGAAAAACTGTTTTTT	CASSSPGTGANEKLFF
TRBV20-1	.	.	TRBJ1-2	TGCAGTGCTAGTAATCAAGGCTATGGCTACACCTTC	CSASNQGYGYTF
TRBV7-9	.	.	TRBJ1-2	TGTGCCAGCAGCTTAGCGGGGAGGTATGGCTACACCTTC	CASSLAGRYGYTF
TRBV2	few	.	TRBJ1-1	TGTGCCAGCAGAAACCTCGTCGCCTTGAACACTGAAGCTTTCTTT	CASRNLVALNTEAFF
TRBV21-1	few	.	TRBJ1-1	TGTGCCAGCAGCAAATTGCAGGCCTTGAACACTGAAGCTTTCTTT	CASSKLQALNTEAFF
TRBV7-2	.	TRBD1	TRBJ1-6	TGTGCCAGCAGCTTATGGATTGACAGGGCCAATTCACCCCTCCACTTT	CASSLWIDRANSPLHF
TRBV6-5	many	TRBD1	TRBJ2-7	TGTGCCAGCAGCTCCCGGGACAGATCCTACGAGCAGTACTTC	CASSSRDRSYEQYF
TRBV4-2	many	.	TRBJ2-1	TGTGCCAGCAGCCAAGCTTCCGGGACCCCAAATAATGAGCAGTTCTTC	CASSQASGTPNNEQFF
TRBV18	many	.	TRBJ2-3	TGTGCCAGCTCACCCGTTCTAACAGATACGCAGTATTTT	CASSPVLTDTQYF
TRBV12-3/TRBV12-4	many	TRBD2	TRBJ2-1	TGTGCCAGCAGACTAGCGGGGTACAGAGAGCAGTTCTTC	CASRLAGYREQFF
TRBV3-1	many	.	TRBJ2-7	TGTGCCAGCAGCCAAAGTCGCGACGAGCAGTACTTC	CASSQSRDEQYF
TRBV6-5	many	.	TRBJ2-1	TGTGCCAGCAGTTACTCCCCGGGGGTGGTGAATGAGCAGTTCTTC	CASSYSPGVVNEQFF
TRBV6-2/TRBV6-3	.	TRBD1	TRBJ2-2	TGTGCCAGCAGTTACTCGACAGGGTATGGGAACACCGGGGAGCTGTTTTTT	CASSYSTGYGNTGELFF
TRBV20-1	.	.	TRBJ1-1	TGCAGTGCTAGAAACCCGGGACCGGCTGAAGCTTTCTTT	CSARNPGPAEAFF
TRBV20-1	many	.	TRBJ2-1	TGCAGTGTAGAGGGCTTGGGGAATGAGCAGTTCTTC	CSVEGLGNEQFF
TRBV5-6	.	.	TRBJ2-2	TGTGCCAGCAGCTTGGTTGGCCCGCGGACCGGGGAGCTGTTTTTT	CASSLVGPRTGELFF
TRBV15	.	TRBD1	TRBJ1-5	TGTGCCACCAGCAGAGTTAAGGGACAGGGGGCTTATAGCAATCAGCCCCAGCATTTT	CATSRVKGQGAYSNQPQHF
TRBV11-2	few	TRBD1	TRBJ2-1	TGTGCCAGCAGCTTCAGACAGGGGTACAATGAGCAGTTCTTC	CASSFRQGYNEQFF
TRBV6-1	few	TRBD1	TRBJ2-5	TGTGCCAGCAGTAGAAGACCGGGACAGGGATTACAAGAGACCCAGTACTTC	CASSRRPGQGLQETQYF
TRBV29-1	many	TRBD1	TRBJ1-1	TGCAGCGTTGAAGGAGAAGGGGGCGGTTACACTGAAGCTTTCTTT	CSVEGEGGGYTEAFF
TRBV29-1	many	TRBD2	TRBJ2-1	TGCAGCGCCGGACTAGCGGGGGTCTACAATGAGCAGTTCTTC	CSAGLAGVYNEQFF
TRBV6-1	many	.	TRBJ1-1	TGTGCCAGCAGTGGACAGGTAAACACTGAAGCTTTCTTT	CASSGQVNTEAFF